Below, 7 T cell receptor beta chains from the same sample are listed, as sequenced in a study of PD-L1 blockade in urothelial cancer. Clones were read by immunoSEQ multiplex PCR, and TCRdb kept only the in-frame ones, dropping some. The repertoire consists of about 27,000 clones, with under 90% occurring once and the leading ten covering about 1.5%. Time point meaning: peripheral blood 6 weeks after treatment start. The source was PBMCs, collected around atezolizumab (anti-PD-L1) treatment. The source is a man between 70 and 80 years old with urothelial cancer.

V is TRBV5-1 and J is TRBJ2-1; 10 nucleotides match TRBD2. With 4 bases clipped from V and 7 bases from J, the junction kept 2 bases outside the gene matches. CDR1 is SGHRS, CDR2 YFSETQ, per germline. CDR3 size: 13 residues. In nucleotides, the CDR3 is TGCGCCAGCAGCCAGGGACTAGCGAATGAGCAGTTCTTC. It codes for CASSQGLANEQFF.

The chain uses TRBV5-1 and TRBJ1-1, with 7 nucleotides matching TRBD1. Trimming at V came to 4 bases and at J to 1 base, leaving 4 bases not matched to a gene. Per the germline V gene, CDR1 is SGHRS and CDR2 is YFSETQ. The CDR3 totals 14 residues. Written as DNA, the CDR3 is TGCGCCAGCAGCCGGGACAGTAGGAACACTGAAGCTTTCTTT. It specifies CASSRDSRNTEAFF.

V is TRBV29-1 and J is TRBJ2-5, with 10 nucleotides matching TRBD2. CDR1 is SQVTM and CDR2 is ANQGSEA in the germline V gene. CDR3 length equals 15 residues. V was pared by 4 bases and J by 0 bases, with 5 bases of the junction left unmatched. The CDR3 coding sequence is TGCAGCGTTGTACCAGCGGGAGGGTACCAAGAGACCCAGTACTTC. Translating gives CSVVPAGGYQETQYF.

This clone was seen only a few times. V gene TRBV30 combines with J gene TRBJ2-2; 9 nucleotides line up with TRBD2. The CDR3 runs 17 residues. Looked up from germline, CDR1 is GTSNPN and CDR2 is SVGIG (reference sequence). V gave up 0 bases and J gave up 4 bases; unmatched junction bases: 9. CDR3 residues: CAWSVRPLAGVTGELFF. The CDR3 nucleotides are TGTGCCTGGAGTGTACGTCCCTTAGCGGGAGTCACCGGGGAGCTGTTTTTT.

This clone has just one count. The chain employs TRBV7-3 and TRBJ2-3; maybe TRBD2 (6 bases). This CDR3 has 14 amino acids. CDR1 is SGHTA, CDR2 FQGTGA, per germline. Trimming took 5 bases from V and 0 from J, leaving 9 bases between them. The CDR3: CASSLSGSTDTQYF. CDR3 coding DNA: TGTGCCAGCAGCCTAAGCGGGAGCACAGATACGCAGTATTTT.

This clone has only a few counts. The V and J genes are TRBV29-1 and TRBJ2-7; 11 bases are a match to TRBD1. Per germline, CDR1 SQVTM and CDR2 ANQGSEA. Trimming cost V 6 bases and J 5 bases; bases outside gene matches: 9. The CDR3 length is 14 residues. This CDR3 is CSVWGTGGEDEQYF. The CDR3 nucleotides read TGCAGCGTCTGGGGGACAGGGGGAGAGGACGAGCAGTACTTC.

The chain employs TRBV6-6 and TRBJ2-7; TRBD1 agrees at 7 bases. This CDR3 has 14 amino acids. Germline V lookup: CDR1 MNHNY, CDR2 SVGAGI (reference sequence). The junction had 10 bases not matched to a gene; V was cut back by 6 bases and J by 5 bases. The CDR3 is CASRSRRTGDEQYF. The DNA for the CDR3 is TGTGCCAGCAGATCCCGGAGGACAGGCGACGAGCAGTACTTC.